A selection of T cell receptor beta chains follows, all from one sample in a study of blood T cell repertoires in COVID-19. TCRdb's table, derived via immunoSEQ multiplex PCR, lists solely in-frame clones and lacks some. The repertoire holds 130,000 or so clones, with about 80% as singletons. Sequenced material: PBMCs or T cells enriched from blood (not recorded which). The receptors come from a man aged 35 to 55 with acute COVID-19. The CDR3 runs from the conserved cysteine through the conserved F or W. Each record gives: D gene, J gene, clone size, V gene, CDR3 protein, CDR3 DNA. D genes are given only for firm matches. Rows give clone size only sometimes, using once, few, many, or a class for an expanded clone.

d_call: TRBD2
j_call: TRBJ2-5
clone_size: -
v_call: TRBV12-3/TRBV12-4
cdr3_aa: CASGGVQETQYF
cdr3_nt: TGTGCCAGCGGGGGGGTCCAAGAGACCCAGTACTTC

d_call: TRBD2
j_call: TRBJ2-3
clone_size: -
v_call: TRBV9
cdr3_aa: CASSTASGSTTDTQYF
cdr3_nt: TGTGCCAGCAGCACCGCTAGCGGGAGTACTACAGATACGCAGTATTTT

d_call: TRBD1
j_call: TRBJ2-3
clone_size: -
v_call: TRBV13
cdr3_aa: CASSSSGTGTTDTQYF
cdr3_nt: TGTGCCAGCAGCTCGTCCGGGACAGGGACCACAGATACGCAGTATTTT

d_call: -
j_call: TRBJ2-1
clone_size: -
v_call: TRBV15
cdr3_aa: CATSRDPRGEQFF
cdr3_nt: TGTGCCACCAGCAGAGATCCCCGGGGTGAGCAGTTCTTC

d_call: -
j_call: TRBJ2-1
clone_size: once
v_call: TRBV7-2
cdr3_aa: CASSLSASGYNEQFF
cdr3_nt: TGTGCCAGCAGCTTATCAGCTTCGGGGTACAATGAGCAGTTCTTC

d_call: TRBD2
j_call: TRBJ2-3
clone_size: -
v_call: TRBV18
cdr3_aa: CASSPPTSGAWDTQYF
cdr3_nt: TGTGCCAGCTCACCACCGACTAGCGGGGCCTGGGATACGCAGTATTTT

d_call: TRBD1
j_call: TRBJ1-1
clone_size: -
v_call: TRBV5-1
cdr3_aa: CASSQRGQNTEAFF
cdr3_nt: TGCGCCAGCAGCCAGAGGGGGCAGAACACTGAAGCTTTCTTT

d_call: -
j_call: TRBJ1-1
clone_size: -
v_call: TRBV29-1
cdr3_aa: CSVESGGTEAFF
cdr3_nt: TGCAGCGTTGAAAGCGGGGGAACTGAAGCTTTCTTT

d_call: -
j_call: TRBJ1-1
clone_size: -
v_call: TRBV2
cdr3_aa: CASSEGPYTEAFF
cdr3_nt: TGTGCCAGCAGTGAAGGGCCCTACACTGAAGCTTTCTTT

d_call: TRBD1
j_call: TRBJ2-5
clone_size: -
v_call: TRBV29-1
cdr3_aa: CSVGDRGGETQYF
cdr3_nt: TGCAGCGTTGGAGACAGGGGCGGTGAGACCCAGTACTTC

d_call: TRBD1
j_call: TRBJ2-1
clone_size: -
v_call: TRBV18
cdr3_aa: CASSLTGTGVNNEQFF
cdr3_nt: TGTGCCAGCTCACTTACCGGGACAGGGGTCAACAATGAGCAGTTCTTC

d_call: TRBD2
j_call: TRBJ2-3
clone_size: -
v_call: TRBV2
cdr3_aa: CASSEALAARTDTQYF
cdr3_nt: TGTGCCAGCAGTGAAGCACTAGCGGCCCGCACAGATACGCAGTATTTT

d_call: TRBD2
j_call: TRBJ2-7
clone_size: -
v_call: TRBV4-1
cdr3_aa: CASMTGDSGRTTYEQYF
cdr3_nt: TGCGCCAGTATGACAGGCGATAGCGGGAGGACCACCTACGAGCAGTACTTC

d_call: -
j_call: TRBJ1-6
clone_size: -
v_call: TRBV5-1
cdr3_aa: CASSLGQGIPPLHF
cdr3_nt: TGCGCCAGCAGCTTAGGGCAGGGAATTCCACCCCTCCACTTT

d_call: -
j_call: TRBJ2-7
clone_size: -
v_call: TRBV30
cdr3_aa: CAWSVGTGLEHEQYF
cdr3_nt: TGTGCCTGGAGTGTCGGAACAGGGCTTGAACACGAGCAGTACTTC

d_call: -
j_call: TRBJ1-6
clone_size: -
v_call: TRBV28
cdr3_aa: CASSLSVLNSPLHF
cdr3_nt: TGTGCCAGCAGTTTAAGCGTGCTTAATTCACCCCTCCACTTT

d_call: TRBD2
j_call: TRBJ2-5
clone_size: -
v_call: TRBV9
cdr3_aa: CASSVGGGQETQYF
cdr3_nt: TGTGCCAGCAGCGTAGGCGGGGGACAAGAGACCCAGTACTTC

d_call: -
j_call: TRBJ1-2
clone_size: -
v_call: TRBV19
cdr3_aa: CASSSGVYGYTF
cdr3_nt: TGTGCCAGTAGCTCAGGGGTCTATGGCTACACCTTC

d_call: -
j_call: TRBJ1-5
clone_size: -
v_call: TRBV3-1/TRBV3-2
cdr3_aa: CASSQDSGYNQPQHF
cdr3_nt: TGTGCCAGCAGCCAAGATAGCGGGTACAATCAGCCCCAGCATTTT

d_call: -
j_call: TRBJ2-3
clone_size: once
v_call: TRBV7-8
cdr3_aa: CASSLIGGSRTDTQYF
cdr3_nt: TGTGCCAGCAGCCTAATCGGGGGATCTCGCACAGATACGCAGTATTTT

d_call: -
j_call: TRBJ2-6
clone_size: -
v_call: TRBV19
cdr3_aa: CASSRLLSGANVLTF
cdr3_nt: TGTGCCAGTAGTAGACTCCTCTCTGGGGCCAACGTCCTGACTTTC

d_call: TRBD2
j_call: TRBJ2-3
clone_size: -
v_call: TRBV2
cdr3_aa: CASSASGVPDTQYF
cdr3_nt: TGTGCCAGCAGTGCTAGCGGGGTCCCAGATACGCAGTATTTT

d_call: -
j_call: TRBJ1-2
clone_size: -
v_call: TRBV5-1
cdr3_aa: CASSLDGPTGGYTF
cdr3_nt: TGCGCCAGCAGCCTAGACGGACCCACAGGCGGCTACACCTTC

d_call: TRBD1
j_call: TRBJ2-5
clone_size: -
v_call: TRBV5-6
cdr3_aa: CASSDEGTGGWETQYF
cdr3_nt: TGTGCCAGCAGCGACGAAGGGACAGGGGGATGGGAGACCCAGTACTTC

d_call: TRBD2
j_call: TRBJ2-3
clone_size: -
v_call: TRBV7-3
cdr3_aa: CASSLISGGPSTDTQYF
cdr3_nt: TGTGCCAGCAGCTTAATTAGCGGGGGGCCCAGCACAGATACGCAGTATTTT

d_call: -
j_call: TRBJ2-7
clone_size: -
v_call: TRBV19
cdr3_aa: CASSISGSPYEQYF
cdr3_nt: TGTGCCAGTAGTATCTCGGGATCCCCCTACGAGCAGTACTTC

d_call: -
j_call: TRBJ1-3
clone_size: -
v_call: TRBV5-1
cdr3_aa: CASKADSGNTIYF
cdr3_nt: TGCGCCAGCAAGGCGGACTCTGGAAACACCATATATTTT

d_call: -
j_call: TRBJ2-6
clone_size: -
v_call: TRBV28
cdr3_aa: CASSLLEGSFSGANVLTF
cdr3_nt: TGTGCCAGCAGTCTCCTCGAGGGTTCCTTCTCTGGGGCCAACGTCCTGACTTTC

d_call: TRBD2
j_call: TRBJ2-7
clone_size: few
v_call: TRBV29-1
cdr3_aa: CSATLTSGSSYEQYF
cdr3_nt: TGCAGCGCGACCCTGACTAGCGGGAGCTCCTACGAGCAGTACTTC

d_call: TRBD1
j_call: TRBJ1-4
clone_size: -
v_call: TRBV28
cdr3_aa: CASRGTGGTEKLFF
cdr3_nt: TGTGCCAGCAGGGGGACAGGGGGCACTGAAAAACTGTTTTTT

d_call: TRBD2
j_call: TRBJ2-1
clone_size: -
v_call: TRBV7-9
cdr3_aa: CASSPVVASGGNEQFF
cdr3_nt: TGTGCCAGCAGCCCGGTGGTGGCTAGCGGGGGCAATGAGCAGTTCTTC

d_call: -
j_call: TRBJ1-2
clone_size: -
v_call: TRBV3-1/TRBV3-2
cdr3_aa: CATIDTGSYGYTF
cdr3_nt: TGTGCCACCATAGACACGGGGAGCTATGGCTACACCTTC

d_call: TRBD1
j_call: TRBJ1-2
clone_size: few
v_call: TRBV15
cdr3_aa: CATSFGQGAYGYTF
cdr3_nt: TGTGCCACCAGCTTTGGACAGGGAGCCTATGGCTACACCTTC

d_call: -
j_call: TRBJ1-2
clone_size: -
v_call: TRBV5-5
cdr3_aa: CASSTISAREDGYTF
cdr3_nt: TGTGCCAGCAGCACCATTAGCGCGAGGGAGGATGGCTACACCTTC

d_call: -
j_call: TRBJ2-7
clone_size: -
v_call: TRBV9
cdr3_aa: CASSVNTESSYEQYF
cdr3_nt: TGTGCCAGCAGCGTAAATACAGAGAGCTCCTACGAGCAGTACTTC

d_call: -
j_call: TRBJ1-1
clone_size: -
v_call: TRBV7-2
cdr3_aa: CASSLRVLNTEAFF
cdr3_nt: TGTGCCAGCAGCTTAAGAGTTTTGAACACTGAAGCTTTCTTT

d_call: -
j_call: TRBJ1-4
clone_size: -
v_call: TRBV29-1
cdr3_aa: CSVHTQGGTNEKLFF
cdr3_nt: TGCAGCGTTCATACCCAGGGCGGAACTAATGAAAAACTGTTTTTT

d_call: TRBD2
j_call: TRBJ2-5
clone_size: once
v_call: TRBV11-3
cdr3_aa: CASSLDFGLAGPQETQYF
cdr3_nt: TGTGCCAGCAGCTTAGATTTTGGACTAGCGGGGCCCCAAGAGACCCAGTACTTC

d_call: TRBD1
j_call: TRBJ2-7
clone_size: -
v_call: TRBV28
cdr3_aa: CASTTGDSLTYEQYF
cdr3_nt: TGTGCCAGCACGACAGGGGACTCCCTGACCTACGAGCAGTACTTC

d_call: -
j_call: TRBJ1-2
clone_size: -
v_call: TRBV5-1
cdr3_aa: CASSSGQLTNYGYTF
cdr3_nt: TGCGCCAGCAGCTCCGGACAGCTGACTAACTATGGCTACACCTTC

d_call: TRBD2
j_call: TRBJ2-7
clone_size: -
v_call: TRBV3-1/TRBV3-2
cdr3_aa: CASGGLAGIYEQYF
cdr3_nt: TGTGCCAGCGGTGGACTAGCGGGGATCTACGAGCAGTACTTC

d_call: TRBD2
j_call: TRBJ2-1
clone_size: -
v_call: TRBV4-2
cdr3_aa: CASSPKAGVGYNEQFF
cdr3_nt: TGTGCCAGCAGCCCGAAGGCGGGAGTCGGCTACAATGAGCAGTTCTTC

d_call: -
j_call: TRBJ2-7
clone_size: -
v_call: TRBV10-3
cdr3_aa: CAINNELSTYEQYF
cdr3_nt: TGTGCCATCAATAACGAGCTCTCTACCTACGAGCAGTACTTC

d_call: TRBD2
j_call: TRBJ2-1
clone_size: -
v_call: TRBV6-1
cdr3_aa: CASSVGGLAGEVSYNEQFF
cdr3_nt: TGTGCCAGCAGTGTCGGGGGACTAGCGGGAGAAGTTTCCTACAATGAGCAGTTCTTC

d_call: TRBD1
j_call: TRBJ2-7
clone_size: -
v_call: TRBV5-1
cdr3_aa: CASSTGTGYLGRNEQYF
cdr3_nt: TGCGCCAGCAGCACCGGGACAGGGTATTTGGGTAGGAACGAGCAGTACTTC

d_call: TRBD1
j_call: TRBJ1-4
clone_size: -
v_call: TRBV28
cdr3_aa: CASRQGNEKLFF
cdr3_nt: TGTGCCAGCCGACAGGGTAATGAAAAACTGTTTTTT

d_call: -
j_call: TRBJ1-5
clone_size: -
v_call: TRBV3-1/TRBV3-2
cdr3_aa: CASSLPPAQGKSNQPQHF
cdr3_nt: TGTGCCAGCAGCCTCCCCCCGGCCCAGGGAAAAAGCAATCAGCCCCAGCATTTT

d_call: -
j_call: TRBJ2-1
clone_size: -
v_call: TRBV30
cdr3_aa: CAWSVERVTGQFF
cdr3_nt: TGTGCCTGGAGTGTAGAGCGGGTGACCGGGCAGTTCTTC

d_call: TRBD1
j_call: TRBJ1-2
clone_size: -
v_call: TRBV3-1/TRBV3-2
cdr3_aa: CASSPGQQFYGYTF
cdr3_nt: TGTGCCAGCAGCCCGGGACAGCAATTCTATGGCTACACCTTC